Many counts were recorded for the clone carrying this TCR beta chain. Its antigen remains unidentified. The germline V gene encodes CDR1 SGHRS and CDR2 YFSETQ. The CDR3 has 14 amino acids. V gave up 0 bases and J gave up 0 bases, with 6 bases separating them. This sample was taken from a study of T cells after yellow fever vaccination. Study-level results: Reappearing after the booster were most of the clones from primary vaccination (about 96% CD4, around 88% CD8).

MiXCR, applied by TCRdb to the 5' RACE reads, yields one record per CDR3 protein. The top ten clones hold about 19% of a sample with about 260,000 distinct CDR3 sequences, roughly 3.7% of them seen once. V and J are TRBV5-1 and TRBJ1-1; D remains ambiguous. The sample in question was PBMCs, obtained 15 days after the yellow fever booster vaccination. The TCR sequence derives from a man younger than 30 who received the YFV17D yellow fever vaccine. CDR3 region: CASSLDSVNTEAFF. CDR3 sequence (DNA): TGCGCCAGCAGCTTGGACTCTGTGAACACTGAAGCTTTCTTT.